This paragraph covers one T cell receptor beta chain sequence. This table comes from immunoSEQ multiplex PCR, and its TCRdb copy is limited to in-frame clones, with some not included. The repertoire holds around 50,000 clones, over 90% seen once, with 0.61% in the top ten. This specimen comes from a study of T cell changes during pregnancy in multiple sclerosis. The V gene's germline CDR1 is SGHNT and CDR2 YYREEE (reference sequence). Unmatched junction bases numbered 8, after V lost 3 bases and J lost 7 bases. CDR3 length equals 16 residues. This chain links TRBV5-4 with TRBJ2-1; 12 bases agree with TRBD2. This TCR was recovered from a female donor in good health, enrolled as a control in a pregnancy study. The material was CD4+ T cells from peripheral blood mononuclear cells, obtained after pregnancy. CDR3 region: CASSSRLAGVENEQFF. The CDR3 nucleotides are TGTGCCAGCAGCTCGAGACTAGCGGGAGTTGAGAATGAGCAGTTCTTC. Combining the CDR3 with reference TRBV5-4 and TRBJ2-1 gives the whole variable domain ETGVTQSPTHLIKTRGQQVTLRCSSQSGHNTVSWYQQALGQGPQFIFQYYREEENGRGNFPPRFSGLQFPNYSSELNVNALELDDSALYLCASSSRLAGVENEQFFGPGTRLTVL.